Listed here are 3 T cell receptor beta chains from one sample, sequenced in a study of T cell responses to AZD1222 COVID-19 vaccine. TCRdb's table, derived via immunoSEQ multiplex PCR, lists solely in-frame clones and lacks some. The table shows about 150,000 clones, with about 85% occurring only once. Sequenced here: peripheral blood, sampled after recovery from COVID-19. Receptor source: an adult who had recovered from COVID-19.

The rearrangement uses TRBV7-9 and TRBJ2-1; D unclear. The V gene lost 4 bases and the J gene lost 2 bases, with 12 bases spanning the gap. Germline CDR1 reads SEHNR; CDR2 reads FQNEAQ (reference sequence). The CDR3 is 15 amino acids. CDR3 sequence reads: CASSSPIEAYNEQFF. The CDR3 DNA sequence: TGTGCCAGCAGCTCCCCCATTGAAGCCTACAATGAGCAGTTCTTC.

This clone has a single count. V is TRBV6-5 and J is TRBJ2-7; D gene uncertain. Per the germline V gene, CDR1 is MNHEY and CDR2 is SVGAGI. The CDR3 contains 16 residues. Trimming took 3 bases from V and 2 from J, leaving 17 bases between them. This chain's CDR3 is CASSYSELTLTYEQYF. The CDR3 region has the DNA TGTGCCAGCAGTTATTCAGAACTTACGTTAACCTACGAGCAGTACTTC.

The chain has TRBV11-2 and TRBJ2-7; 14 nucleotides align to TRBD2. The CDR3 extends over 17 amino acids. The germline V gene has CDR1 SGHAT and CDR2 FQNNGV. The trim removed 5 bases at V and 2 bases at J, leaving 8 bases unmatched. The CDR3 sequence is CASSRIPTSGGAYEQYF. The CDR3 DNA follows: TGTGCCAGCAGCCGCATTCCGACTAGCGGGGGGGCCTACGAGCAGTACTTC.